Here is one TCR beta chain with its context. What it binds is unknown. TCRdb's copy holds only in-frame clones and misses some; the assay was immunoSEQ multiplex PCR. The sample lists about 21,000 clones, about 80% seen once, with approximately 16% in the top ten. The sample is drawn from a study of CD4 T cells in relation to SARS-CoV-2 and coronaviruses. Study summary: ViraFEST: roughly 10-day antigen culture of PBMCs, then TCR beta CDR3 sequencing.

The unexposed donors gave CD4+ T cells in about 2011-2018, prior to COVID-19. After about 11 days of culture, CD4+ T cells were isolated. Half the medium was replaced with IL-2 medium on days 3 and 7. Sequencing was performed on CD4+ T cells from PBMCs, cultured in vitro. The TCR originated in a human donor in good health.

The CDR3 bases are TGTGCCAGCAGGAAGACAGTTCAAGAGACCCAGTACTTC. It codes for CASRKTVQETQYF. The chain recombines TRBV6-6 with TRBJ2-5, with a tentative D call TRBD1 (5 bases). The germline V gene encodes CDR1 MNHNY and CDR2 SVGAGI (reference sequence). The length of the CDR3 is 13 residues. The V gene lost 6 bases and the J gene lost 2 bases, with 10 bases spanning the gap.